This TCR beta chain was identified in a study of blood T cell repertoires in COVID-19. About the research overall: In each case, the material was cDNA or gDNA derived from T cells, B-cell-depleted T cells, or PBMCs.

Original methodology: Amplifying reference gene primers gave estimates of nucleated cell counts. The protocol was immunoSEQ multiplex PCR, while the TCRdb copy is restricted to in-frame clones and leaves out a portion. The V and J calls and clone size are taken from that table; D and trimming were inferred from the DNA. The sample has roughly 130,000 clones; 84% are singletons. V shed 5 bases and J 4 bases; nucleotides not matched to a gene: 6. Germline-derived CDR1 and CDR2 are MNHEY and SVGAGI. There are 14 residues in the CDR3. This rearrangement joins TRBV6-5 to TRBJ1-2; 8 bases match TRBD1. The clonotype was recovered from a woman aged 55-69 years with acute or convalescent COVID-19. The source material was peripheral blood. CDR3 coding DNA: TGTGCCAGCAGTAGGGGACAGGCGATCTATGGCTACACCTTC. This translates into CASSRGQAIYGYTF.